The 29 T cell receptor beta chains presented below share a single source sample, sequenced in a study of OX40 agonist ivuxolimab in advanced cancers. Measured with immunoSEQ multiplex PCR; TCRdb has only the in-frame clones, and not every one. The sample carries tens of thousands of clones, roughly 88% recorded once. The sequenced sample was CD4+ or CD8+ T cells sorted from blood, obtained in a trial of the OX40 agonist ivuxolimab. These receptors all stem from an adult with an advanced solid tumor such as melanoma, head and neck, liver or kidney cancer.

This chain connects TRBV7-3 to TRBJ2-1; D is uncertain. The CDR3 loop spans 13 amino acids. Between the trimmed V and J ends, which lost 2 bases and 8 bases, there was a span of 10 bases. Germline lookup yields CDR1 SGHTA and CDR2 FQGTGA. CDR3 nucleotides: TGTGCCAGCAGCTTACTGGGTACGGATGAGCAGTTCTTC. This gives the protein CASSLLGTDEQFF.

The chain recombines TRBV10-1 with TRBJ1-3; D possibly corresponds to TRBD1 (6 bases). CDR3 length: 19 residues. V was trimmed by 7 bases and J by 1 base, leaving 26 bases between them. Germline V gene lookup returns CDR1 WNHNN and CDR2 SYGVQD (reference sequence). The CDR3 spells CASTPPDGGGERSGNTIYF. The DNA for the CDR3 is TGCGCCAGCACCCCCCCCGACGGAGGGGGTGAGAGATCTGGAAACACCATATATTTT.

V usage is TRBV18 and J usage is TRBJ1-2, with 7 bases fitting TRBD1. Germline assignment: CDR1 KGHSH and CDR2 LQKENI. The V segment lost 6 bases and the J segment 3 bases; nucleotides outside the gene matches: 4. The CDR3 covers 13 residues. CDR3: CASSPGQDYGYTF. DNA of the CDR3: TGTGCCAGCTCCCCCGGACAGGACTATGGCTACACCTTC.

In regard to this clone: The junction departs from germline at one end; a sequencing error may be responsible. CDR3 DNA sequence: TGTGCTAGCAGCCCAATTATGGCGGGGATACCCGGGGAGCTGTTTTTT. Translation gives CASSPIMAGIPGELFF. This sequence joins TRBV7-7 and TRBJ2-2; a possible D gene is TRBD2 (6 bases). The CDR3 length is 16 residues. Germline CDR1 reads SSHAT; CDR2 reads FNYEAQ (reference sequence). Full variable domain (rest looked up from reference TRBV7-7 and TRBJ2-2): GAGVSQSPRYKVTKRGQDVTLRCDPISSHATLYWYQQALGQGPEFLTYFNYEAQPDKSGLPSDRFSAERPEGSISTLTIQRTEQRDSAMYRCASSPIMAGIPGELFFGEGSRLTVL.

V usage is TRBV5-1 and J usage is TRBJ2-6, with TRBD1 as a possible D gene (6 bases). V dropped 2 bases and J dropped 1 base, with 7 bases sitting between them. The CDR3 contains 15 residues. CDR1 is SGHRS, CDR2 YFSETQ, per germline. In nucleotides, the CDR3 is TGCGCCAGCAGCTTAACAGGGTCTGGGGCCAACGTCCTGACTTTC. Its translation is CASSLTGSGANVLTF.

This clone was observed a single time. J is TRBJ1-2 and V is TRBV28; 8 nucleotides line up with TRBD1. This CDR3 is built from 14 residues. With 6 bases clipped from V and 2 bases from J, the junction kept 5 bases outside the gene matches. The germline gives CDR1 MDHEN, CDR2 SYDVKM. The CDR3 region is CASSPGTGNYGYTF. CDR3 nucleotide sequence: TGTGCCAGCAGCCCTGGGACAGGCAACTATGGCTACACCTTC.

CDR3 sequence: CASSPAWGREQYF. DNA for the CDR3: TGTGCCAGCAGCCCAGCGTGGGGTCGGGAGCAGTACTTC. The chain recombines TRBV9 with TRBJ2-7; no clear D. The CDR3 consists of 13 residues. The V end was cut by 4 bases, the J end by 7 bases, with 15 bases between. Germline CDR1 and CDR2: SGDLS and YYNGEE.

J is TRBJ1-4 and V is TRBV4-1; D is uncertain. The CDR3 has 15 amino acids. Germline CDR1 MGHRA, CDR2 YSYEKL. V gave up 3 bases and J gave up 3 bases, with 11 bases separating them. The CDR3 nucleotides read TGCGCCAGCAGCCACCCCGAGACTGCTAATGAAAAACTGTTTTTT. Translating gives CASSHPETANEKLFF.

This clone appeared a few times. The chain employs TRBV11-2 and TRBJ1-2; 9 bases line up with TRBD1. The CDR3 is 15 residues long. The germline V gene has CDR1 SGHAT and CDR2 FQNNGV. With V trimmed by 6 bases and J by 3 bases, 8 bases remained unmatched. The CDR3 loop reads CASRPRTGDYYGYTF. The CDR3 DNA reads TGTGCCAGCAGACCCCGGACAGGGGACTACTATGGCTACACCTTC.

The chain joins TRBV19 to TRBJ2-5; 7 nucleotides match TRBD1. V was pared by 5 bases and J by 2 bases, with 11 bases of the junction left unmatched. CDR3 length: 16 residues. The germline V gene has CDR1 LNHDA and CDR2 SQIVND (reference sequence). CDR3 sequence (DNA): TGTGCCAGTAGTTCCGGACAGGTAGGGTCACAAGAGACCCAGTACTTC. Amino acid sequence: CASSSGQVGSQETQYF.

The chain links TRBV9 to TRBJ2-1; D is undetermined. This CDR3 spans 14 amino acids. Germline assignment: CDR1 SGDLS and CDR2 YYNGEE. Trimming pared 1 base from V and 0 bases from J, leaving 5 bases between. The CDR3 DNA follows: TGTGCCAGCAGCGTATCGGGCTCCTACAATGAGCAGTTCTTC. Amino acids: CASSVSGSYNEQFF.

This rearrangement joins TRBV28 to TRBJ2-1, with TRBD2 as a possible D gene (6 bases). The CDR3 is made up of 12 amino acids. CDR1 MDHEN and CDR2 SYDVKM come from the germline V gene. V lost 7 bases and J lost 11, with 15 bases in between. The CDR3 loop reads CASNLEGGKQFF. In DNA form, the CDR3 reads TGTGCCAGCAACCTAGAGGGCGGGAAGCAGTTCTTC.

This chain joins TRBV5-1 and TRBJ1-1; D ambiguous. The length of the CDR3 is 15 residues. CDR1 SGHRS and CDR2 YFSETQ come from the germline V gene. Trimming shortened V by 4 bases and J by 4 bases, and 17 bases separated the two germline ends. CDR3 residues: CASSLSITESTEAFF. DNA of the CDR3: TGCGCCAGCAGCCTGAGCATAACAGAGAGCACTGAAGCTTTCTTT. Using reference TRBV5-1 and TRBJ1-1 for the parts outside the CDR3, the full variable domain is KAGVTQTPRYLIKTRGQQVTLSCSPISGHRSVSWYQQTPGQGLQFLFEYFSETQRNKGNFPGRFSGRQFSNSRSEMNVSTLELGDSALYLCASSLSITESTEAFFGQGTRLTVV.

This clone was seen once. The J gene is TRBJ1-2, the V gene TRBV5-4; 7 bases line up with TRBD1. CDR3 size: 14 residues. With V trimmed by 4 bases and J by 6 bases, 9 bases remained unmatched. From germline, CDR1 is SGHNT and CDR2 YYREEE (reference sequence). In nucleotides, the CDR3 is TGTGCCAGCAGCCTGACCGGACAGGACCATGGCTACACCTTC. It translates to CASSLTGQDHGYTF.

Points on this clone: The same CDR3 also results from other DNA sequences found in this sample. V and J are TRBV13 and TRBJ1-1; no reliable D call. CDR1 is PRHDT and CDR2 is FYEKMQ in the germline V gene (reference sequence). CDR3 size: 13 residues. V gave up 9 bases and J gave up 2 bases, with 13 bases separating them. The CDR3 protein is CASSKVPNTEAFF. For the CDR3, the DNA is TGTGCCAGTAGCAAAGTCCCCAACACTGAAGCTTTCTTT.

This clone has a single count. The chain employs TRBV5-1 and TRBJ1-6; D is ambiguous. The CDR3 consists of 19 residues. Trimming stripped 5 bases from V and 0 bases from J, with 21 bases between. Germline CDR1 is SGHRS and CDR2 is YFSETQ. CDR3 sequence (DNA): TGCGCCAGCAGTTCCCCCTCGACAAGTTCAAGCTCCTATAATTCACCCCTCCACTTT. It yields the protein CASSSPSTSSSSYNSPLHF.

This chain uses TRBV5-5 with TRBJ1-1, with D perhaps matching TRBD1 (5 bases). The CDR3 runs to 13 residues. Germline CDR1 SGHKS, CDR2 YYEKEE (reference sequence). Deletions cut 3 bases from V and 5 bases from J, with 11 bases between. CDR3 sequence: CASSSRGGTEAFF. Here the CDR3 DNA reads TGTGCCAGCAGCTCCCGGGGGGGAACTGAAGCTTTCTTT.

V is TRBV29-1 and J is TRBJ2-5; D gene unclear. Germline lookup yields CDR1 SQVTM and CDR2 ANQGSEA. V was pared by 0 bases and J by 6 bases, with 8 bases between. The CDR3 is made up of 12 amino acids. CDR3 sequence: CSVEDQAKTQYF. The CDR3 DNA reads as TGCAGCGTTGAAGATCAGGCCAAGACCCAGTACTTC.

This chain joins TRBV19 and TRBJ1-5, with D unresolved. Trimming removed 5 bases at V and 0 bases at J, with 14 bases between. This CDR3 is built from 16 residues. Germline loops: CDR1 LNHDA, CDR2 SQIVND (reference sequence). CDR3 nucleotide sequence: TGTGCCAGTAGTCGGCAAGACACATATAGCAATCAGCCCCAGCATTTT. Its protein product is CASSRQDTYSNQPQHF.

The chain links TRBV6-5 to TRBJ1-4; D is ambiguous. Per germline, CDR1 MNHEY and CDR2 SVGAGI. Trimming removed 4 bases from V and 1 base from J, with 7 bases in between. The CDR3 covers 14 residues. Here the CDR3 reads CASSSSETNEKLFF. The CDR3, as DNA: TGTGCCAGCAGTTCTAGCGAAACTAATGAAAAACTGTTTTTT.

CDR3 amino acids: CASSLDPAADTQYF. CDR3 sequence (DNA): TGTGCCAGCAGCTTAGATCCCGCAGCAGATACGCAGTATTTT. The rearrangement links TRBV7-8 to TRBJ2-3; no firm D call. Deletions cut 1 base from V and 4 bases from J, with 9 bases between. Germline V gene lookup returns CDR1 SGHVS and CDR2 FQNEAQ. The CDR3 consists of 14 residues.

The CDR3, as DNA: TGTGCCAGCAGCCCCATTAGCAGCAATGAGCAGTTCTTC. It translates to CASSPISSNEQFF. The rearrangement joins TRBV7-3 to TRBJ2-1; D not certain. The germline V gene encodes CDR1 SGHTA and CDR2 FQGTGA. The V end lost 5 bases, the J end lost 6 bases, and 11 bases lay between the germline ends. The CDR3 contains 13 residues. Variable domain in full (rest from reference TRBV7-3 and TRBJ2-1): GAGVSQTPSNKVTEKGKYVELRCDPISGHTALYWYRQSLGQGPEFLIYFQGTGAADDSGLPNDRFFAVRPEGSVSTLKIQRTERGDSAVYLCASSPISSNEQFFGPGTRLTVL.

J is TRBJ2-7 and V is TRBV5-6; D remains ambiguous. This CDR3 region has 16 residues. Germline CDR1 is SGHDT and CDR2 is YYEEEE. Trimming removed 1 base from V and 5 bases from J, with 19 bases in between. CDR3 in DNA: TGTGCCAGCAGCTTGTGGGCTACGACTGGGTTCCACGAGCAGTACGTC. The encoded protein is CASSLWATTGFHEQYV.

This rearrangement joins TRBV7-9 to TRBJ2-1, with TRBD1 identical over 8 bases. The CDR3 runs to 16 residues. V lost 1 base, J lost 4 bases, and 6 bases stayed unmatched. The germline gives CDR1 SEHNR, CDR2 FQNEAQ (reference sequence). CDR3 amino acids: CASSLVDRGTYNEQFF. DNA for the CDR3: TGTGCCAGCAGCTTAGTTGACAGGGGAACATACAATGAGCAGTTCTTC. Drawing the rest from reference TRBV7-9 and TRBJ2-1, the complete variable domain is DTGVSQNPRHKITKRGQNVTFRCDPISEHNRLYWYRQTLGQGPEFLTYFQNEAQLEKSRLLSDRFSAERPKGSFSTLEIQRTEQGDSAMYLCASSLVDRGTYNEQFFGPGTRLTVL.

The DNA of the CDR3 is TGTGCCTGGACCAATAGCCTGGGTGAGCAGTTCTTC. It translates to CAWTNSLGEQFF. The chain couples TRBV30 to TRBJ2-1; D is unclear. Germline CDR1 is GTSNPN and CDR2 is SVGIG (reference sequence). The CDR3 consists of 12 residues. Trimming removed 4 bases from V and 9 bases from J, with 13 bases in between.

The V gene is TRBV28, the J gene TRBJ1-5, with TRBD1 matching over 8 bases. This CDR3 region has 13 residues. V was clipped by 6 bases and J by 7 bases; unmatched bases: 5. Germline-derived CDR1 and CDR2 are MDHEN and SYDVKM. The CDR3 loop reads CASRTGAGQPQHF. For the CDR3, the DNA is TGTGCCAGCAGGACAGGGGCAGGGCAGCCCCAGCATTTT.

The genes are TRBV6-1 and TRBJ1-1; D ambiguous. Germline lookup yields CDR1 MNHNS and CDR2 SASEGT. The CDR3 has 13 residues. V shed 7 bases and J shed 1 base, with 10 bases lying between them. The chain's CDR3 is CASKVVGNTEAFF. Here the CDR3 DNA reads TGTGCCAGCAAGGTCGTAGGGAACACTGAAGCTTTCTTT.

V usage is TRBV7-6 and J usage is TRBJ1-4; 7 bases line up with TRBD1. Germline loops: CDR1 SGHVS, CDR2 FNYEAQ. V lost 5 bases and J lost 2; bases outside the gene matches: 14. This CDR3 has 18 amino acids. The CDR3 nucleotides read TGTGCCAGCAGCCTGAGACAGGGTGAGGTGTCGACTAATGAAAAACTGTTTTTT. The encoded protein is CASSLRQGEVSTNEKLFF.

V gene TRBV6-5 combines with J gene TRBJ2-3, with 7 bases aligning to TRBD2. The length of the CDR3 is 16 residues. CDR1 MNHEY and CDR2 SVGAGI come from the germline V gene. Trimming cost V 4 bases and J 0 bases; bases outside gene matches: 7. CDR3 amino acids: CASSWGGDYSTDTQYF. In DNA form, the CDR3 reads TGTGCCAGCAGTTGGGGAGGGGACTATAGCACAGATACGCAGTATTTT.